Described below is a single T cell receptor (beta chain) sequence and its context. This entry belongs to a study of beta chain features in type 1 diabetes. Expressed TCRB transcripts were sequenced after all isolated RNA was converted to cDNA. Produced via immunoSEQ multiplex PCR; TCRdb's table is partial and in-frame only. The repertoire has 200,000 to 250,000 clones, over 65% of them found once; the top ten carry about 0.05%. Via the markers CD45RO/CCR7/CD25/CD127/CD95/CD27, stem cell-like memory, regulatory, central memory and naive CD4+ cells were sorted. Unmatched junction bases numbered 4, after V lost 5 bases and J lost 3 bases. This CDR3 has 14 amino acids. Germline V gene sequence: CDR1 MNHEY, CDR2 SMNVEV (reference sequence).

The TCR was taken from a man aged 25 to 40 in good health. This rearrangement joins TRBV27 to TRBJ1-5; TRBD1 aligns across 7 bases. The material sequenced was naive CD4+ T cells from blood. CDR3 sequence reads: CASSPGQFNQPQHF. The CDR3 DNA sequence: TGTGCCAGCAGTCCGGGACAGTTCAATCAGCCCCAGCATTTT.